This T cell receptor beta chain comes out of a study of prognosis after radiotherapy for stage I lung cancer. Study as a whole: Patients in the cohort never received concurrent therapy with stereotactic body radiotherapy. Distant metastases after radiotherapy occurred in several patients at a median of roughly 7 months; over 12 showed no significant progression.

Study observations and caveats: It was not determined whether the expanded TCR clones were tumor-specific. Lower post-radiation Shannon entropy was seen in patients who went on to develop distant metastases.

This clonotype has at least ten counts. Its antigen is unknown. This CDR3 has 14 residues. J gave up 4 bases and V 10 bases, and 7 bases lay outside the gene matches. Per the germline V gene, CDR1 is LNHDA and CDR2 is SQIVND (reference sequence). CDR3 of TCR beta was amplified from genomic DNA via a two-round multiplex PCR. Primers targeting each individual TRBV and TRBJ gene were applied in first-round PCR. TCRdb re-called the multiplex PCR reads through MiXCR, storing one row per CDR3 protein. The table lists more than 15,000 distinct CDR3 sequences, approximately 17% of them singletons. The J gene is TRBJ1-3, the V gene TRBV19; 10 bases align to TRBD1. The receptor's source is a donor at least 50 years old with non-small cell lung cancer. The material was PBMCs, obtained before or after stereotactic body radiation therapy (not recorded which). The CDR3 DNA sequence: TGTGCCACAACCGACAGGGGGCGAGGAAACACCATATATTTT. The encoded protein is CATTDRGRGNTIYF.